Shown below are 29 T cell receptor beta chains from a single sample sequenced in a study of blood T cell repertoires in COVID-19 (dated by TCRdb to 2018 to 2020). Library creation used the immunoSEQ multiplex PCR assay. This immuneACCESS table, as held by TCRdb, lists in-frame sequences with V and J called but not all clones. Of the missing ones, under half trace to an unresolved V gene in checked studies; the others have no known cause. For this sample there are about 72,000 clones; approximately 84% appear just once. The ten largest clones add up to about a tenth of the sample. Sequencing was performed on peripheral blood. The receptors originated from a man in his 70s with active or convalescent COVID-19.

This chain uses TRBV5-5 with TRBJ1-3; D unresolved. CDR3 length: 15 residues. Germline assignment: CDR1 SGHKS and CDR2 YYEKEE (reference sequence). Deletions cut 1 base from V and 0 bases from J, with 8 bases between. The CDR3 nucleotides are TGTGCCAGCAGCTTGAGCACAGCCTCTGGAAACACCATATATTTT. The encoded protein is CASSLSTASGNTIYF.

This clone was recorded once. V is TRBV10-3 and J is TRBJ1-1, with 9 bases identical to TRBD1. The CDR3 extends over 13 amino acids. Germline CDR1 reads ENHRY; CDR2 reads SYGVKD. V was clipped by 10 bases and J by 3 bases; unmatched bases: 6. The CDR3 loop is CASYRDRDTEAFF. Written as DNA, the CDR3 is TGTGCCAGTTACCGGGACAGGGACACTGAAGCTTTCTTT.

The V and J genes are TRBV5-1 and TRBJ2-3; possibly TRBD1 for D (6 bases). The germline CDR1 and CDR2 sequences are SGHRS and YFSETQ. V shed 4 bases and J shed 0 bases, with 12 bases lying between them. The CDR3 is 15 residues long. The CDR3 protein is CASSPGQLSTDTQYF. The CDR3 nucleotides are TGCGCCAGCAGCCCTGGACAGTTAAGCACAGATACGCAGTATTTT. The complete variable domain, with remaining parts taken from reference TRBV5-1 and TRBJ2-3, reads KAGVTQTPRYLIKTRGQQVTLSCSPISGHRSVSWYQQTPGQGLQFLFEYFSETQRNKGNFPGRFSGRQFSNSRSEMNVSTLELGDSALYLCASSPGQLSTDTQYFGPGTRLTVL.

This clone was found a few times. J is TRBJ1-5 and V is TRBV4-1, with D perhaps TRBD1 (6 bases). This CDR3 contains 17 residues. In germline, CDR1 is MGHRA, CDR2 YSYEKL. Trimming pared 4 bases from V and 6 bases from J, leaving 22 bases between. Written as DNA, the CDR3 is TGCGCCAGCAGCCCCTACCCGCCTGCAGGGGAGCGTCAGCCCCAGCATTTT. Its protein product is CASSPYPPAGERQPQHF.

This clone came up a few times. CDR3: CASSLDVHSNQPQHF. CDR3 nucleotide sequence: TGTGCCAGCAGCTTGGATGTTCATAGCAATCAGCCCCAGCATTTT. This chain links TRBV5-8 with TRBJ1-5; D not certain. CDR1 is SGHTS, CDR2 YDEGEE, per germline. The CDR3 loop spans 15 amino acids. V was clipped by 0 bases and J by 0 bases, with 7 bases between them.

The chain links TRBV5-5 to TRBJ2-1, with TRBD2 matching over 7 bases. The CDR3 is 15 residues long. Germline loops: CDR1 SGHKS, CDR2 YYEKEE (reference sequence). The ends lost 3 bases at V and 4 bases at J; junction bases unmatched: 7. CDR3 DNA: TGTGCCAGCAGCTCCCAGCGGGAAATGTACAATGAGCAGTTCTTC. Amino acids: CASSSQREMYNEQFF.

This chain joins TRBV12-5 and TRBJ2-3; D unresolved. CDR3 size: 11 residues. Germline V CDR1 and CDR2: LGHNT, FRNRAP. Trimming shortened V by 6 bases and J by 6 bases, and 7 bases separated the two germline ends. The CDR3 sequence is CASGLRDTQYF. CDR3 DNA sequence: TGTGCTAGTGGCCTTCGGGATACGCAGTATTTT.

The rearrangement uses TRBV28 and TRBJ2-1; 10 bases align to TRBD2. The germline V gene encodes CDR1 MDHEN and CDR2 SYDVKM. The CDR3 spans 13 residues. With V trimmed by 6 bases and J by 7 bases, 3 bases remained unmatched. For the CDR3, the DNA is TGTGCCAGCAGACTAGCGGGATCAAATGAGCAGTTCTTC. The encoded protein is CASRLAGSNEQFF.

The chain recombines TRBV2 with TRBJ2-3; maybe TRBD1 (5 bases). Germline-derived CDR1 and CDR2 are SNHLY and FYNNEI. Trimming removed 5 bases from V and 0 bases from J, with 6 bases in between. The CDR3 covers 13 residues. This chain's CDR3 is CASSWGSTDTQYF. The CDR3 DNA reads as TGTGCCAGCAGTTGGGGCAGCACAGATACGCAGTATTTT.

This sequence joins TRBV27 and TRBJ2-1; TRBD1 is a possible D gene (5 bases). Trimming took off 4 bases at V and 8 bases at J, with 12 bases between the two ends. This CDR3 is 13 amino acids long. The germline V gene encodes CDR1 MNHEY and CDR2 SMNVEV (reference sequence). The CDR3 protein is CASSSPRVHEQFF. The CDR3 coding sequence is TGTGCCAGCAGTTCCCCCAGGGTCCATGAGCAGTTCTTC.

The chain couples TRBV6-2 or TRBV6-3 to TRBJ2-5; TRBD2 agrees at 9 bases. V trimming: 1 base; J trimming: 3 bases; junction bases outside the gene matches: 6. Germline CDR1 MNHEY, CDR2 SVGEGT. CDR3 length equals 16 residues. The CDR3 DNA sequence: TGTGCCAGCAGTTACTATGGCGCTAGCGGGAAAGAGACCCAGTACTTC. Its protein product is CASSYYGASGKETQYF.

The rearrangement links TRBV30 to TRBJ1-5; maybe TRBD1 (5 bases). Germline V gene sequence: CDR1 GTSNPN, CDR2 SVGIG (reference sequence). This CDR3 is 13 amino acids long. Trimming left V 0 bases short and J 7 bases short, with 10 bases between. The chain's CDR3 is CAWSVQGGQPQHF. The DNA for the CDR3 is TGTGCCTGGAGTGTGCAGGGTGGACAGCCCCAGCATTTT.

CDR3 residues: CASSPRTSGIGGELFF. The CDR3 DNA is TGTGCCAGCTCACCAAGGACTAGCGGGATAGGCGGGGAGCTGTTTTTT. The chain couples TRBV18 to TRBJ2-2, with 12 bases identical to TRBD2. This CDR3 region has 16 residues. The germline V gene has CDR1 KGHSH and CDR2 LQKENI. V lost 2 bases and J lost 7; bases outside the gene matches: 5.

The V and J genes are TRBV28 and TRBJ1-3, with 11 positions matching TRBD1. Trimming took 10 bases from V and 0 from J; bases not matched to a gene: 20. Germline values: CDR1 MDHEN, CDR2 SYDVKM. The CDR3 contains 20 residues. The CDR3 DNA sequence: TGTGCCATACTCCCTGCTAAAGGACAGGGGGCTTTGAGCTCTGGAAACACCATATATTTT. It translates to CAILPAKGQGALSSGNTIYF.

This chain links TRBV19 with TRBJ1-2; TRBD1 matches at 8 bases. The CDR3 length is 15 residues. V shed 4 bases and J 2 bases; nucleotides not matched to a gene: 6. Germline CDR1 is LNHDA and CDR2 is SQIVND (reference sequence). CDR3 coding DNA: TGTGCCAGTAGTAGTCGTCAGGGGGCAAACTATGGCTACACCTTC. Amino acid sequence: CASSSRQGANYGYTF.

The CDR3 coding sequence is TGTGCCAGCAGTCTCGGGACATTAAGGATGGATGAGCAGTTCTTC. It codes for CASSLGTLRMDEQFF. The V gene is TRBV3-1 (or the pseudogene TRBV3-2), the J gene TRBJ2-1; D might be TRBD1 (6 bases). Germline values: CDR1 LGHDT, CDR2 YNNKEL (reference sequence). V gave up 6 bases and J gave up 8 bases, with 20 bases separating them. This CDR3 contains 15 residues.

For the CDR3, the DNA is TGTGCCAGCAGTGCGGACATCTCTGGAAACACCATATATTTT. This translates into CASSADISGNTIYF. The gene calls are TRBV25-1 and TRBJ1-3, with D perhaps matching TRBD1 (5 bases). Germline CDR1 MGHDK, CDR2 SYGVNS. V lost 4 bases to trimming and J lost 0 bases, with 7 bases between them. CDR3 length equals 14 residues.

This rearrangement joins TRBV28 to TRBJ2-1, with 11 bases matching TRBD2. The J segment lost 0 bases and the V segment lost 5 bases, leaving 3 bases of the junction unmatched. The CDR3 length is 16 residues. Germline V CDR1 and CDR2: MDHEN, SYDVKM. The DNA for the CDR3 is TGTGCCAGCAGTACTAGCGGGAGCCACTCCTACAATGAGCAGTTCTTC. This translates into CASSTSGSHSYNEQFF.

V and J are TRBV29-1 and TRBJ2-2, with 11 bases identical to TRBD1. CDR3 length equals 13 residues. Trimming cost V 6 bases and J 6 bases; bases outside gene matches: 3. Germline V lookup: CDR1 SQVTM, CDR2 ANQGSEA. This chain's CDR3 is CSVGQGAAGELFF. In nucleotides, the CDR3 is TGCAGCGTCGGACAGGGGGCCGCCGGGGAGCTGTTTTTT.

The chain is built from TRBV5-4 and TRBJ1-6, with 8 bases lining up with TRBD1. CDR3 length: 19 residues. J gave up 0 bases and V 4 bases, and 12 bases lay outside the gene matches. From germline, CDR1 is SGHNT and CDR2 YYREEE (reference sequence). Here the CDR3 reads CASSMGQDSHSSYNSPLHF. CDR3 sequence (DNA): TGTGCCAGCAGCATGGGACAGGACAGTCACAGCTCCTATAATTCACCCCTCCACTTT.

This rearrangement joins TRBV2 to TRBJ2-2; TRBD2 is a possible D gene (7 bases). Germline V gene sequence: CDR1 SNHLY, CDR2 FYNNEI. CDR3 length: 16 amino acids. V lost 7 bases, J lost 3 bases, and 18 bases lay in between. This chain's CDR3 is CASTGGGRVYTGELFF. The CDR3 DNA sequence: TGTGCCAGCACTGGGGGGGGCAGGGTCTACACCGGGGAGCTGTTTTTT.

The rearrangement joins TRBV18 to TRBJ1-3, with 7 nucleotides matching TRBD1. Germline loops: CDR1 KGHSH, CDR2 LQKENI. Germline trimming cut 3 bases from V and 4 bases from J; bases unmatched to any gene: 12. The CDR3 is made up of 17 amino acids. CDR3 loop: CASSPSGQLITGNTIYF. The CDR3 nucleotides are TGTGCCAGCTCACCCTCGGGACAGTTAATTACCGGAAACACCATATATTTT.

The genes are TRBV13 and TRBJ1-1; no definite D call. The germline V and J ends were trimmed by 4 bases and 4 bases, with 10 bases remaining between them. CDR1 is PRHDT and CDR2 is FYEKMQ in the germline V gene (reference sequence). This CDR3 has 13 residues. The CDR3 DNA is TGTGCCAGCAGCTCCCGTTACGGCACTGAAGCTTTCTTT. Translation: CASSSRYGTEAFF.

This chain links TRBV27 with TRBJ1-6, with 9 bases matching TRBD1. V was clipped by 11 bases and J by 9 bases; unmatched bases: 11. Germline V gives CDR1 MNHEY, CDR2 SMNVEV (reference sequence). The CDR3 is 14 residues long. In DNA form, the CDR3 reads TGTGCCGCAAGACCACAGGGGGCCGGTTCACCCCTCCACTTT. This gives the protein CAARPQGAGSPLHF.

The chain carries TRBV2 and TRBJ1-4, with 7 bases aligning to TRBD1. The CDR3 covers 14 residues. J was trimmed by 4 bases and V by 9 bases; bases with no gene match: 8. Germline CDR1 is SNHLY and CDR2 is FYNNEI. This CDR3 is CASQPGQNNEKLFF. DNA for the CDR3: TGTGCCAGTCAACCGGGACAGAATAATGAAAAACTGTTTTTT.

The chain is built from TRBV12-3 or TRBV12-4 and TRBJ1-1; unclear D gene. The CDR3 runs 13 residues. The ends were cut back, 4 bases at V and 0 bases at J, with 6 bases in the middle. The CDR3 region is CASSYRLNTEAFF. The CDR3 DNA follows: TGTGCCAGCAGTTATCGGTTGAACACTGAAGCTTTCTTT.

CDR3 nucleotide sequence: TGTGCCAGCAGCTTACCAGGGGAACCCTATAATTCACCCCTCCACTTT. Translated: CASSLPGEPYNSPLHF. The chain couples TRBV7-2 to TRBJ1-6; D perhaps matches TRBD1 (6 bases). The germline gives CDR1 SGHTA, CDR2 FQGNSA. Trimming removed 2 bases from V and 2 bases from J, with 10 bases in between. The CDR3 runs 16 residues.

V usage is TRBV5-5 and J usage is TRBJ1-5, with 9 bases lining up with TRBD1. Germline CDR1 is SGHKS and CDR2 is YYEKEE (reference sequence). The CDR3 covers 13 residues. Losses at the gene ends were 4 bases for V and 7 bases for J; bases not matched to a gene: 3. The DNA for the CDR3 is TGTGCCAGCAGCACGGGGACAGGGCAGCCCCAGCATTTT. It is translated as CASSTGTGQPQHF.

CDR3 nucleotides: TGTGCCAGCAGCTTGGGCCAGGTGGTTGGCTACACCTTC. Translated: CASSLGQVVGYTF. The chain recombines TRBV7-2 with TRBJ1-2, with D unclear. This CDR3 is built from 13 residues. The V gene's germline CDR1 is SGHTA and CDR2 FQGNSA. The V gene lost 3 bases and the J gene lost 7 bases, with 12 bases spanning the gap.